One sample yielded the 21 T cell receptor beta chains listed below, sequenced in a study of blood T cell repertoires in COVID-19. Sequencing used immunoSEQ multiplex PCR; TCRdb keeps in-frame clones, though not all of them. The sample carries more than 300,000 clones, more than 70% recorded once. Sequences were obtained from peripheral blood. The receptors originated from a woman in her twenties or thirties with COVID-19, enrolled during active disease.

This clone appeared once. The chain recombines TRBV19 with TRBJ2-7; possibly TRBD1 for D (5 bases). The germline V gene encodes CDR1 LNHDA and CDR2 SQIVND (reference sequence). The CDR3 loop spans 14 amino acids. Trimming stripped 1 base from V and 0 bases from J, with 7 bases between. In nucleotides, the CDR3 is TGTGCCAGTAGTATAGTACAGGACTCCTACGAGCAGTACTTC. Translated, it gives CASSIVQDSYEQYF.

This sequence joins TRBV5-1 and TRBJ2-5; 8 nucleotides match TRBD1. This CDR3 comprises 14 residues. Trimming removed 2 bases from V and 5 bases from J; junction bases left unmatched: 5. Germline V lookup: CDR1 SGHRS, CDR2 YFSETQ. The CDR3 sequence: CASSFGQGRETQYF. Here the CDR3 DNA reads TGCGCCAGCAGCTTTGGACAGGGCCGCGAGACCCAGTACTTC.

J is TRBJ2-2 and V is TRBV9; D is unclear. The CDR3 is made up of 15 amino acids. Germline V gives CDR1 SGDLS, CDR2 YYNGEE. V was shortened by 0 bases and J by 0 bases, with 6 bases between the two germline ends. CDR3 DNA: TGTGCCAGCAGCGTAGGGCACGCGAACACCGGGGAGCTGTTTTTT. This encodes CASSVGHANTGELFF.

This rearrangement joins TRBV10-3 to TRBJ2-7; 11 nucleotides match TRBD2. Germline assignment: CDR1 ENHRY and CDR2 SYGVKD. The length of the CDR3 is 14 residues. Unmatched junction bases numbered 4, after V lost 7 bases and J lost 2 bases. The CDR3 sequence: CAITPGLAAYEQYF. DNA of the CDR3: TGTGCCATCACCCCGGGACTAGCGGCCTACGAGCAGTACTTC.

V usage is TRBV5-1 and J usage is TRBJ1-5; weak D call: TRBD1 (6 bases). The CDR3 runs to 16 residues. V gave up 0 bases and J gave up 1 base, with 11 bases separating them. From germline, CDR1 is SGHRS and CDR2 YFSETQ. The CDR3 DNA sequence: TGCGCCAGCAGCTTGGGGGACAACCTCAGCAATCAGCCCCAGCATTTT. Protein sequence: CASSLGDNLSNQPQHF.

CDR3 protein: CASSQRLASYNEQFF. In DNA, the CDR3 is TGCGCCAGCAGCCAACGATTAGCGAGCTACAATGAGCAGTTCTTC. V gene TRBV4-3 combines with J gene TRBJ2-1; D is possibly TRBD2 (5 bases). The CDR3 covers 15 residues. Germline CDR1 LGHNA, CDR2 YSLEER. Trimming took off 2 bases at V and 3 bases at J, with 11 bases between the two ends.

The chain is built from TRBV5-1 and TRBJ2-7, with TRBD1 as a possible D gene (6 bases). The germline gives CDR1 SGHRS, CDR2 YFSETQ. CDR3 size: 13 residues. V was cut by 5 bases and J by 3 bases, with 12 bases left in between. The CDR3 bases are TGCGCCAGCAGTGGGATACAGGGCTACGAGCAGTACTTC. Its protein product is CASSGIQGYEQYF. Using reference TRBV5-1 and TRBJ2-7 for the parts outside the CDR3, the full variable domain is KAGVTQTPRYLIKTRGQQVTLSCSPISGHRSVSWYQQTPGQGLQFLFEYFSETQRNKGNFPGRFSGRQFSNSRSEMNVSTLELGDSALYLCASSGIQGYEQYFGPGTRLTVT.

The CDR3 sequence is CASSPQGAYGYTF. Written as DNA, the CDR3 is TGTGCCAGCAGCCCGCAGGGGGCCTATGGCTACACCTTC. The chain carries TRBV7-9 and TRBJ1-2; 8 bases map to TRBD1. Trimming took 5 bases from V and 4 from J; bases not matched to a gene: 3. This CDR3 is built from 13 residues. The germline V gene encodes CDR1 SEHNR and CDR2 FQNEAQ (reference sequence).

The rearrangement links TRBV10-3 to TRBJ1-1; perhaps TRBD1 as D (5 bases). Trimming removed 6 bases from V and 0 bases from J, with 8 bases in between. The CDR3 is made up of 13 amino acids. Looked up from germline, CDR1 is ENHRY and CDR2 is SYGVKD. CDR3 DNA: TGTGCCATCAGACTGGACATGAACACTGAAGCTTTCTTT. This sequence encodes CAIRLDMNTEAFF.

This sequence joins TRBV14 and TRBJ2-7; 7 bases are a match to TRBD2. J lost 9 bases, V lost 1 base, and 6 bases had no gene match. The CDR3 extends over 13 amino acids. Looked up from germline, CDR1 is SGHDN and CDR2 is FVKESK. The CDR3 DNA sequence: TGTGCCAGCAGCCAAGGAACGGGAGGTTGGCAGTACTTC. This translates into CASSQGTGGWQYF.

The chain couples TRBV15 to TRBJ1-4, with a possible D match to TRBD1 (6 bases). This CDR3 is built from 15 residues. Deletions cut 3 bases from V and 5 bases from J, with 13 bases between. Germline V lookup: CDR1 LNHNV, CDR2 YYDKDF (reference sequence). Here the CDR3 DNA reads TGTGCCACCAGCAGGACCCTGGACAGAAATGAAAAACTGTTTTTT. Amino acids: CATSRTLDRNEKLFF.

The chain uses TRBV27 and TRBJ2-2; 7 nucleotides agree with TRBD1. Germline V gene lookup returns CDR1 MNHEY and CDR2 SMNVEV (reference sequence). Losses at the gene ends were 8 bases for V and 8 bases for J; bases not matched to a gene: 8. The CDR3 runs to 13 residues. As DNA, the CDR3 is TGTGCCAGCCGGGACAGCTGGTTTGGGGAGCTGTTTTTT. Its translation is CASRDSWFGELFF.

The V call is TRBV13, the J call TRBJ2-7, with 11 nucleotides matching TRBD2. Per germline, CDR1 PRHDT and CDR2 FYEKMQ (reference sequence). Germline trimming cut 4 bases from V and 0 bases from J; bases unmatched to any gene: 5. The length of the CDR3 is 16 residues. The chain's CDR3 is CASSSKGTSGSYEQYF. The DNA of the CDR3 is TGTGCCAGCAGCTCTAAAGGGACTAGCGGCTCCTACGAGCAGTACTTC.

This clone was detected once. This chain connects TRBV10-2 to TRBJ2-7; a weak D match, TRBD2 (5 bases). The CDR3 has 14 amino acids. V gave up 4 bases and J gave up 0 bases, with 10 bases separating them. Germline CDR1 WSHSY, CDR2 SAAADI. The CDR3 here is CASSASGLSYEQYF. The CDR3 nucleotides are TGCGCCAGCAGTGCCAGCGGACTCTCCTACGAGCAGTACTTC.

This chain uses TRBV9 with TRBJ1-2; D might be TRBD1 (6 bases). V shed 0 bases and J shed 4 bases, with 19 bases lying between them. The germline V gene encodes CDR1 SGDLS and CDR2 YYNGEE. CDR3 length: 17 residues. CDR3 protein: CASSVDIIWGQGYGYTF. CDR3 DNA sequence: TGTGCCAGCAGCGTAGATATAATATGGGGGCAGGGCTATGGCTACACCTTC. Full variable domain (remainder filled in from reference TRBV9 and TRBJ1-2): DSGVTQTPKHLITATGQRVTLRCSPRSGDLSVYWYQQSLDQGLQFLIQYYNGEERAKGNILERFSAQQFPDLHSELNLSSLELGDSALYFCASSVDIIWGQGYGYTFGSGTRLTVV.

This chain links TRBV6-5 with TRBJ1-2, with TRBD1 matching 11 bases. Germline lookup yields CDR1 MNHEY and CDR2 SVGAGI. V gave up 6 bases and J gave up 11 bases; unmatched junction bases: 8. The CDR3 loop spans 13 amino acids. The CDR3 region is CASRVGQGAGYTF. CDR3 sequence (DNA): TGTGCCAGCAGAGTAGGACAGGGGGCAGGATACACCTTC.

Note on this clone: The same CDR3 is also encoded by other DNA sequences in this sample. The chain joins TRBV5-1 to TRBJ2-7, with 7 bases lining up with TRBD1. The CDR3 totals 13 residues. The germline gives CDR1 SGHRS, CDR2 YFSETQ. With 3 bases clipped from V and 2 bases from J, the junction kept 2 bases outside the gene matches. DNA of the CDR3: TGCGCCAGCAGCTGGGACAGTCCCTACGAGCAGTACTTC. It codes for CASSWDSPYEQYF.

The CDR3 spells CASSQAARALSPLHF. CDR3 sequence (DNA): TGCGCCAGCAGCCAAGCGGCCAGGGCTCTATCACCCCTCCACTTT. The rearrangement links TRBV4-1 to TRBJ1-6; maybe TRBD1 (5 bases). The length of the CDR3 is 15 residues. V was shortened by 1 base and J by 10 bases, with 14 bases between the two germline ends. Germline loops: CDR1 MGHRA, CDR2 YSYEKL.

The CDR3 loop is CASGGGGTNQPQHF. CDR3 DNA: TGTGCCAGCGGCGGCGGGGGGACCAATCAGCCCCAGCATTTT. This chain links TRBV27 with TRBJ1-5, with D possibly TRBD1 on 5 matching bases. CDR1 and CDR2 from the germline V gene are MNHEY and SMNVEV (reference sequence). V was cut by 8 bases and J by 3 bases, with 14 bases left in between. The CDR3 is 14 residues long.

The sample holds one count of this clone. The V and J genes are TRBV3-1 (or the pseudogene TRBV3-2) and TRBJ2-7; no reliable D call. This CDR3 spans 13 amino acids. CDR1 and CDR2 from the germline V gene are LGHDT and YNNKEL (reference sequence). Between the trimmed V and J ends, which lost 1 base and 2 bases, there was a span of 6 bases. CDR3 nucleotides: TGTGCCAGCAGCCAAGGGGCAGCCTACGAGCAGTACTTC. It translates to CASSQGAAYEQYF.

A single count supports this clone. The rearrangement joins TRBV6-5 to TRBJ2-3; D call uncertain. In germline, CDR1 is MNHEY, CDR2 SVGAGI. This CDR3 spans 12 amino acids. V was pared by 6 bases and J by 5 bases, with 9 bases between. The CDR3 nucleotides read TGTGCCAGCAGGCCCGCGGTAGATACGCAGTATTTT. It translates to CASRPAVDTQYF.